This T cell receptor beta chain was recovered during a study of blood T cells in healthy people across ages. Primers used in a second PCR of about 7 to 11 cycles were a sample-barcoded 5' primer and a J-beta primer mix. A single record per CDR3 protein comes from TCRdb applying MiXCR to the 5' RACE reads. Here the sample spans 750,000 or so distinct CDR3 sequences, approximately 25% being singletons. CDR1 DFQATT and CDR2 SNEGSKA come from the germline V gene (reference sequence). The CDR3 loop spans 16 amino acids. These sequences were also reported in another study, on T cells of mothers and their children. From that paper: The yield was over 8.5 million TCR beta CDR3 reads from each mother and a few million from each child. The output of TCR recombination is shaped by thymic selection similarly in related and unrelated pairs.

The clonotype comes from a boy between 10 and 17 years old in good health. The V call is TRBV20-1, the J call TRBJ2-1; TRBD1 might be the D (6 bases). The DNA end is a closer match to TRBJ2-7, so the J assignment may be wrong. Sequencing was carried out using blood. The CDR3, as DNA: TGCAGTGCTCTAGACCAAACAGGGTGGGAGTCCTACGAGCAGTACTTC. Its protein product is CSALDQTGWESYEQYF.